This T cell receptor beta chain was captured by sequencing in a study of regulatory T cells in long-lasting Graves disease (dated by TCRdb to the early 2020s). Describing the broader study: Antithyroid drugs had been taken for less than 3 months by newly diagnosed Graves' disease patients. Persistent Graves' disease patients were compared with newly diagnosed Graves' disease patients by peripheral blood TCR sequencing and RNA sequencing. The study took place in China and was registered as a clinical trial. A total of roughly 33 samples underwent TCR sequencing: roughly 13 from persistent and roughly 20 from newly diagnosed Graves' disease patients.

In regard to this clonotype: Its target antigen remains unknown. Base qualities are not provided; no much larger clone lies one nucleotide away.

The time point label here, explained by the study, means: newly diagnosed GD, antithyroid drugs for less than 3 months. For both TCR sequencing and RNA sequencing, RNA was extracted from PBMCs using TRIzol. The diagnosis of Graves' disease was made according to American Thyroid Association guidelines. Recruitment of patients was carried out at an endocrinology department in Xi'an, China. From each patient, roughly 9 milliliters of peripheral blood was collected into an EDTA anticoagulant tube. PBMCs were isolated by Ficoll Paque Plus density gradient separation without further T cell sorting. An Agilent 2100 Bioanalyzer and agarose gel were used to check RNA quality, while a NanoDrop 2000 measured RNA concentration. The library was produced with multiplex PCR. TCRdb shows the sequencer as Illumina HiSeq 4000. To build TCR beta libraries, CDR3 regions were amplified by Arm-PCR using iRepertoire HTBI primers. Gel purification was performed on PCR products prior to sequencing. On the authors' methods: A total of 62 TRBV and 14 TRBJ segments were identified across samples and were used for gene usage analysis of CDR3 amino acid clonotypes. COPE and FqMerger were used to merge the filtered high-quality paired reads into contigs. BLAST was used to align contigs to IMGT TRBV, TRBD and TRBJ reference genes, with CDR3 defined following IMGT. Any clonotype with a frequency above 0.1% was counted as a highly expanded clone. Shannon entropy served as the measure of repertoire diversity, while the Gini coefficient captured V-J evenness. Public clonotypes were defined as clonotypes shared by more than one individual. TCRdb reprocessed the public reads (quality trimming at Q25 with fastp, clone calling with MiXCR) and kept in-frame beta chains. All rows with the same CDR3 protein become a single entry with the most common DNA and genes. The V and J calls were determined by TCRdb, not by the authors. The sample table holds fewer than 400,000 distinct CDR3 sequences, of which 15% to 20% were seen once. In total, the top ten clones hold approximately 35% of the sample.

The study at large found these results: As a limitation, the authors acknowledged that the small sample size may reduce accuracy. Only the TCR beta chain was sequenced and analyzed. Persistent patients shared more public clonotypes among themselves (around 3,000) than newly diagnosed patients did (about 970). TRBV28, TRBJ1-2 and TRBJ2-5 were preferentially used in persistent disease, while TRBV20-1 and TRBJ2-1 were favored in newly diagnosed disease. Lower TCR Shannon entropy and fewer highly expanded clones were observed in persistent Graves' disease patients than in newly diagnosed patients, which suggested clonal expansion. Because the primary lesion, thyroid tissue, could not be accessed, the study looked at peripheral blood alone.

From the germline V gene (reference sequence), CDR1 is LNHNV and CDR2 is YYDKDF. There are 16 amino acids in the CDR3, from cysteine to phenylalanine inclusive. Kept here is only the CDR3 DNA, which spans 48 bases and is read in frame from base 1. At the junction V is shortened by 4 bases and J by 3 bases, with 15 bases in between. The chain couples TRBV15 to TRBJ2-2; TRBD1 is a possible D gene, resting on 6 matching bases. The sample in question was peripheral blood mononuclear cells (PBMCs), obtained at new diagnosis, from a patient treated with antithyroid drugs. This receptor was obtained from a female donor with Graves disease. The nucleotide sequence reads TGTGCCACCAGCAATGGGTTGGGGGCGGACACCGGGGAGCTGTTTTTT. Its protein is CATSNGLGADTGELFF. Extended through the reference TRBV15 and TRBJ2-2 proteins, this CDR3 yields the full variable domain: DAMVIQNPRYQVTQFGKPVTLSCSQTLNHNVMYWYQQKSSQAPKLLFHYYDKDFNNEADTPDNFQSRRPNTSFCFLDIRSPGLGDTAMYLCATSNGLGADTGELFFGEGSRLTVL.